The present entry profiles one TCR beta chain with its context. This entry belongs to a study of blood T cell repertoires in COVID-19. Study in general: The origin of the acute and convalescent COVID-19 samples was the United States, Italy and Spain. Nucleic acid was either cDNA or gDNA, and it came from T cells, B-cell-depleted T cells, or PBMCs.

Patients at the Seattle site were enrolled during active infection and followed longitudinally. Some clones are missing from TCRdb's copy, which holds only in-frame ones; the method was immunoSEQ multiplex PCR. Here the sample spans a few hundred thousand clones, 90% being singletons. The CDR3 sequence is 15 residues long. V lost 3 bases and J lost 14; bases outside the gene matches: 17. The germline V gene encodes CDR1 SGHRS and CDR2 YFSETQ. The V and J genes are TRBV5-1 and TRBJ2-1; 7 bases fit TRBD1. The source of this sequence is a woman aged 30 to 39 with COVID-19, enrolled during active disease. Sequences were obtained from peripheral blood. The CDR3 DNA follows: TGCGCCAGCAGCTCAGGCCTCGGATTCCGGGACAGAGAGTTCTTC. Protein product: CASSSGLGFRDREFF.